This record looks at one TCR beta chain sequence and its context. The antigen is unknown. This entry is derived from a study of cytomegalovirus exposure and HLA in healthy donors. About the study: Tens of millions of unique TCRs from HLA-typed donors made up an early data release.

Study-wide results and limits: TCR beta V segments were, for the most part, productive about 87% or about 30% of the time in an earlier analysis. Evidence from a later analysis indicated that most CMV-associated TCR beta chains looked HLA-restricted.

Both 60 Vbeta primers and 13 Jbeta primers went into the PCR. Measured with immunoSEQ multiplex PCR; TCRdb has only the in-frame clones, and not every one. The data contain some 190,000 clones, roughly 77% of them singletons. Germline values: CDR1 MNHEY, CDR2 SMNVEV (reference sequence). The CDR3 has 14 residues. Trimming pared 5 bases from V and 5 bases from J, leaving 14 bases between. Sequenced input: PBMCs. This TCR came from a woman aged 45-59 years in good health and CMV-seronegative. The V and J genes are TRBV27 and TRBJ2-3; D may be TRBD1 (6 bases). In DNA, the CDR3 is TGTGCCAGCAGTATAGGGGGAGTGATAGATACGCAGTATTTT. This encodes CASSIGGVIDTQYF.